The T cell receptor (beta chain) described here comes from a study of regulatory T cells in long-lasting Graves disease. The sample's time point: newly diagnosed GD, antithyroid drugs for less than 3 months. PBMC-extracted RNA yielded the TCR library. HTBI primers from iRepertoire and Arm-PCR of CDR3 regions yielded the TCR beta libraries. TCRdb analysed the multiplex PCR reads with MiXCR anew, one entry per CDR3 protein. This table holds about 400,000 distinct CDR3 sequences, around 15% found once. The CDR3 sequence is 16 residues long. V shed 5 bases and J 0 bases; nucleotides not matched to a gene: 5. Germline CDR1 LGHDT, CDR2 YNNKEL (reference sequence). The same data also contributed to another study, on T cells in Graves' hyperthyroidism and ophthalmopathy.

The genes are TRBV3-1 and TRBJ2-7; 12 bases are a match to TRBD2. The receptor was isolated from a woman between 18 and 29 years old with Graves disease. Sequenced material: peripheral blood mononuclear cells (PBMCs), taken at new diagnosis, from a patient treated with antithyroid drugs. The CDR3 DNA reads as TGTGCCAGCAGCGAGACTAGCGGGGGCCCCTCCTACGAGCAGTACTTC. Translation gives CASSETSGGPSYEQYF.